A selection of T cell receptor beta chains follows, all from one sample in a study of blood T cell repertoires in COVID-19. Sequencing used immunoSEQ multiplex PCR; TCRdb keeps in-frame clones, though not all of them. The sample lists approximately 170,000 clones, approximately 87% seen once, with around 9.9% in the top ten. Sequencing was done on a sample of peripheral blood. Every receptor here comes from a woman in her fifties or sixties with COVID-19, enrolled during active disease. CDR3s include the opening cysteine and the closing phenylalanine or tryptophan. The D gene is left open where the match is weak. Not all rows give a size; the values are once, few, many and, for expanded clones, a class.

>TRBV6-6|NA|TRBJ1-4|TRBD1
TGTGCCAGCAGTAACCCGGGACAGGGACAAGAAAAACTGTTTTTT
CASSNPGQGQEKLFF
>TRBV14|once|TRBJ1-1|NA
TGTGCCAGCAGCCGGGAGCAGCCCTACACTGAAGCTTTCTTT
CASSREQPYTEAFF
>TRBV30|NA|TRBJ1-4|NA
TGTGCCTGGAGTGTACGGGCAGGGATTAATGAAAAACTGTTTTTT
CAWSVRAGINEKLFF
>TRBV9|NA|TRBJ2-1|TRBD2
TGTGCCAGCAGCGTTAGCGGGAGTGGGAACAATGAGCAGTTCTTC
CASSVSGSGNNEQFF
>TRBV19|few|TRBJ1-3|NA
TGTGCCAGCACAGGGCGAACTGGAAACACCATATATTTT
CASTGRTGNTIYF
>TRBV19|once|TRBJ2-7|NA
TGTGCCAGTAGTCGGGGTGGAGGCAACGAGCAGTACTTC
CASSRGGGNEQYF
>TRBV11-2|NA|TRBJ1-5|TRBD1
TGTGCCAGCAGCACCGACAGGGCTGGCAATCAGCCCCAGCATTTT
CASSTDRAGNQPQHF
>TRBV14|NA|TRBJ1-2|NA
TGTGCCAGCAGCCAACAGACAGTAGCTAACTATGGCTACACCTTC
CASSQQTVANYGYTF
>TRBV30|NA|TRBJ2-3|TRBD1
TGTGCCTGGAGTGTATTAGGGGGCGCAGATACGCAGTATTTT
CAWSVLGGADTQYF
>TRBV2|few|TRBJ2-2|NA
TGTGCCAGCAGCCTGAACACCGGGGAGCTGTTTTTT
CASSLNTGELFF
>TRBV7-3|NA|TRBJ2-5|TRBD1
TGTGCCAGCAGCACGACAGGGGGAAGGGAGACCCAGTACTTC
CASSTTGGRETQYF
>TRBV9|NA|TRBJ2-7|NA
TGTGCCAGCAGCGTAGCGACATCCTACGAGCAGTACTTC
CASSVATSYEQYF
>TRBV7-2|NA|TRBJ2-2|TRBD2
TGTGCCAGCAGCTTAGGAGTGGCGGGGGTTACCGGGGAGCTGTTTTTT
CASSLGVAGVTGELFF
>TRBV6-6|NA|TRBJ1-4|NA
TGTGCCAGCAGTTACAGGGGAGGCGAAAAACTGTTTTTT
CASSYRGGEKLFF
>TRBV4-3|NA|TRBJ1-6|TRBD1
TGCGCCAGCAGCCAAGTGGGCAGGGGGCTAGGGGAATATAATTCACCCCTCCACTTT
CASSQVGRGLGEYNSPLHF
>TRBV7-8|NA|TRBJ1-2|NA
TGTGCCAGCAGCATAACTTTTCTTCAGGGGACGAACTATGGCTACACCTTC
CASSITFLQGTNYGYTF
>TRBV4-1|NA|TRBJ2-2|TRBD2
TGCGCCAGCAGCCAAGATAGGAGACTAGCGGGTAAATCCGGGGAGCTGTTTTTT
CASSQDRRLAGKSGELFF
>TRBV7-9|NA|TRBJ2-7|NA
TGTGCCAGCAGACCCCTCGGGGGAAGCTTCGACGAGCAGTACTTC
CASRPLGGSFDEQYF
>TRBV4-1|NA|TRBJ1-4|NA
TGCGCCAGCAGCCAAGAAAACGGAGGAAATGAAAAACTGTTTTTT
CASSQENGGNEKLFF
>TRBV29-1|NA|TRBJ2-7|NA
TGCAGCGTTGAAGGGGGCCCCTACGAGCAGTACTTC
CSVEGGPYEQYF
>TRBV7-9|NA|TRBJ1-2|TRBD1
TGTGCCAGCAGATACGACAGGGATTATGGCTACACCTTC
CASRYDRDYGYTF
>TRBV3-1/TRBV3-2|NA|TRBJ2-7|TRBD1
TGTGCCAGCAGCCTCTGGACAGGGTACTCCTACGAGCAGTACTTC
CASSLWTGYSYEQYF
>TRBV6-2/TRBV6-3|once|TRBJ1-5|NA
TGTGCCAGCGGCCCCCGCGGGCCCCAGCATTTT
CASGPRGPQHF
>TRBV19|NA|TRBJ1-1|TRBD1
TGTGCCAGTAGTAGAGAACAGGGGAGAGTGGCTGAAGCTTTCTTT
CASSREQGRVAEAFF
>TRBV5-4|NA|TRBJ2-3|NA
TGTGCCAGCAGCTCCCGACTAACAGATACGCAGTATTTT
CASSSRLTDTQYF
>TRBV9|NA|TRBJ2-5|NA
TGTGCCAGCAGCGTAGGACGAAGGGTGAGGGTCCAAGAGACCCAGTACTTC
CASSVGRRVRVQETQYF
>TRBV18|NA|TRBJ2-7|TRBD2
TGTGCCAGCTCACTCAAAGCGGGAGGGCCCTACTACGAGCAGTACTTC
CASSLKAGGPYYEQYF
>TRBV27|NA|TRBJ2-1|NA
TGTGCCAGCAGGACAGGGGAGGGGAATGAGCAGTTCTTC
CASRTGEGNEQFF
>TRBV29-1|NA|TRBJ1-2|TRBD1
TGCAGCGTTGAAGACGGGACAGTCTATGGCTACACCTTC
CSVEDGTVYGYTF
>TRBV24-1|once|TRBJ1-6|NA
TGTGCCACCAGTGATTTGGGGGAGATCACCCTCCACTTT
CATSDLGEITLHF
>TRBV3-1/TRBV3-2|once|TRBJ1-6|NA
TGTGCCAGCAGCCTACTTAATTCACCCCTCCACTTT
CASSLLNSPLHF
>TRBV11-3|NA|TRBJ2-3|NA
TGTGCCAGCAGCCCTATTACGGATCGGGCAGATACGCAGTATTTT
CASSPITDRADTQYF
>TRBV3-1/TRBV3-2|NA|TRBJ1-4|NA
TGTGCCAGCAGCCAAGCCCCGACTACAACTAATGAAAAACTGTTTTTT
CASSQAPTTTNEKLFF
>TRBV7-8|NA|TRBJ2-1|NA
TGTGCCAGCAGCTTAGCGACCGGGTTGAACAATGAGCAGTTCTTC
CASSLATGLNNEQFF
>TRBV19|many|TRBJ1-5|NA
TGTGCCAGTAGTATAGACTCTTTTACTGGCAATCAGCCCCAGCATTTT
CASSIDSFTGNQPQHF
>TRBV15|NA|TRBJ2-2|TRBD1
TGTGCCACCAGCAGAGTAACAGGGGCGCAGGGCACCGGGGAGCTGTTTTTT
CATSRVTGAQGTGELFF
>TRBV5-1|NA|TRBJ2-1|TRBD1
TGCGCCAGCAGCTTGGCCTTCGGGACAGGGGGAAGTGAGCAGTTCTTC
CASSLAFGTGGSEQFF
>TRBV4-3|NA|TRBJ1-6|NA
TGCGCCAGCAGCCAAAGGGTAGGGGGTAATTCACCCCTCCACTTT
CASSQRVGGNSPLHF
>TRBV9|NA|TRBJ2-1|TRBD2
TGTGCCAGCAGCGCGAATACACGACCGACACTTACTAGCGGGTATAGCTCCTACAATGAGCAGTTCTTC
CASSANTRPTLTSGYSSYNEQFF
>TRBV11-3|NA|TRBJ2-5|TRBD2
TGTGCCAGCAGCCCCCGGACTAGCGGGGGCAAAGAGACCCAGTACTTC
CASSPRTSGGKETQYF
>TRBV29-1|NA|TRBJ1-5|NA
TGCAGCGTTTTACGGTCGACAAGCAATCAGCCCCAGCATTTT
CSVLRSTSNQPQHF
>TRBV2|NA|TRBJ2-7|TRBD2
TGTGCCAGCAGAGGGACTAGGAATTTCTACGAGCAGTACTTC
CASRGTRNFYEQYF
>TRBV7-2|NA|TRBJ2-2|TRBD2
TGTGCCAGCAGCTCACCTAGCGGGGCGAACACCGGGGAGCTGTTTTTT
CASSSPSGANTGELFF
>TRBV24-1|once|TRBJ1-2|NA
TGTGCCACCAGTGGTGGCAGGAATAACTATGGCTACACCTTC
CATSGGRNNYGYTF
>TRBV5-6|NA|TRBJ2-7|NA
TGTGCCAGCAGTTCCCACTACGAGCAGTACTTC
CASSSHYEQYF
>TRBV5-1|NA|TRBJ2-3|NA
TGCGCCAGCAAGTTCGGCTACCGGGGTTCAGATACGCAGTATTTT
CASKFGYRGSDTQYF
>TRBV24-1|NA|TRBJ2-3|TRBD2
TGTGCCACCAGTGATTTCTCCAGGACTAGCGGGATTGGAGATACGCAGTATTTT
CATSDFSRTSGIGDTQYF
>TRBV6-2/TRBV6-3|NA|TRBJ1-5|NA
TGTGCCAGCAGTCCCTTCGGTAGAGGGGGTCAGCCCCAGCATTTT
CASSPFGRGGQPQHF
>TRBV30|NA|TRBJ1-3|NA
TGTGCCTGGAGTGCCGTGGGAAACACCATATATTTT
CAWSAVGNTIYF
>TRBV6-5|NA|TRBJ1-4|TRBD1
TGTGCCAGCAAAGGACAGGGGTGGGCTAATGAAAAACTGTTTTTT
CASKGQGWANEKLFF
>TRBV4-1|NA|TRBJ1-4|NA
TGCGCCAGCAGCCAAGTCGGGCGGAGGGGACTGTTTTTT
CASSQVGRRGLFF
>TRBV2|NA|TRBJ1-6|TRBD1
TGTGCCAGCAGTGAACGAGGTCCGGGGACAGGGACCTCACCCCTCCACTTT
CASSERGPGTGTSPLHF